This T cell receptor (beta chain) was retrieved from a study of blood T cell repertoires in COVID-19 (dated by TCRdb to about 2020). At the level of the whole study: Collaborator samples came from the United States, Italy and Spain and covered acute and convalescent phases of COVID-19. Nearly every sample came with metadata listing a de-identified subject ID, COVID-19 status, age in years and sex. The repertoires were released in a freely available public database meant as a resource for research on the immune response to SARS-CoV-2. Where available, HLA class I and class II types were taken from metadata supplied by the sample provider and were not determined by assay-based typing. Subjects who had been exposed to COVID-19, were actively infected with it, or had recovered from it provided the deeply sampled blood TCRbeta repertoires that made up the dataset. Samples were obtained from the ongoing ImmuneRACE study (first 160 participants) and from over a thousand subjects provided by 6 global collaborators. The prospective study material was composed of cDNA or gDNA derived from T cells, B-cell-depleted T cells, or PBMCs. General findings and caveats noted by the study authors: How much clinical and demographic metadata was included differed by source and by participant, and the metadata was provided uncurated.

Compared with germline, V lacks 6 bases and J lacks 6 bases; bases without a gene match: 7. From the germline V gene, CDR1 is MNHEY and CDR2 is SVGAGI. The CDR3 runs 15 residues from the cysteine to the phenylalanine. The CDR3 DNA has 45 bases and is translated from base 1. This clone was seen just once. The target of this receptor is not known. No qualities accompany the bases; no much larger clone lies one base away. TCRbeta CDR3 regions were amplified from genomic DNA using the immunoSEQ Assay, a bias-controlled multiplex PCR. As for the authors' bioinformatics: Within the assay, amplification of reference gene primers was used to estimate how many nucleated cells each sample contained. To quantify the absolute abundance of each unique TCRbeta CDR3 rearrangement, sequence reads were collapsed and filtered. For each sample, productive Simpson clonality was calculated as the square root of Simpson's diversity index over productive rearrangements. Held by TCRdb, this immuneACCESS table contains in-frame sequences only and omits some clones. Under half of the omission traces to an unresolved V gene where checked; the cause of the rest is unknown. That table supplies the V and J calls and clone size; D and trimming were determined from the DNA. This sample gives about 54,000 clones in total; about nine tenths of them show up just once. Under 8.5% of the sample rests with the top ten.

Collaborating institutions collected whole blood in K2EDTA tubes following their own protocols. For TCRbeta analysis, collaborator samples were shipped as frozen whole blood, as isolated PBMCs, or as DNA extracted from either sample type. Sequenced material: peripheral blood. The receptor comes from a man in his fifties or sixties with active COVID-19. The chain is assembled from TRBV6-5 and TRBJ2-3, with 12 bases aligning to TRBD2. The CDR3 reads CASRETSGRWDTQYF. In nucleotides, the sequence is TGTGCCAGCAGAGAGACTAGCGGGAGATGGGATACGCAGTATTTT.